The T cell receptor (beta chain) under discussion was sequenced for a study of T cell clonotyping in hematopoietic cell transplantation. Germline assignment: CDR1 SGHNT and CDR2 YENEEA. Trimming left V 5 bases short and J 2 bases short, with 13 bases between. This CDR3 comprises 14 residues. Method: immunoSEQ multiplex PCR; TCRdb's copy keeps in-frame clones and lacks some. The sample holds 9,100 or so clones, 70% to 90% seen once. The sample was peripheral blood mononuclear cells, taken at the time of graft-versus-host disease after allogeneic stem cell transplant. The TCR comes from a male patient aged 55 to 69 who had an allogeneic stem cell transplant from a related donor, so the T cells may come from the graft donor. Some clones in this sample may be carry-over from other donors' samples. The chain links TRBV11-3 to TRBJ2-7, with D possibly TRBD2 on 6 matching bases. In DNA, the CDR3 is TGTGCCAGCAGCCGCAGGAGGGAGCCCTACGAGCAGTACTTC. It specifies CASSRRREPYEQYF.